This TCR beta chain was captured by sequencing in a study of shared clonotypes between healthy human individuals. Background on the study: Each donor had three CD4 naive, three CD4 memory, two CD8 naive and one CD8 memory plate.

The study's findings and limits: Generation probability values for non-shared clonotypes were lower than those for clonotypes shared by all four donors. For sorted subsets, rarefaction showed incomplete sequencing despite large depth.

This clone has a single count. Its antigen is currently unknown. V shed 2 bases and J 3 bases; nucleotides not matched to a gene: 3. The CDR3 has 15 residues. Germline V gives CDR1 MNHEY, CDR2 SVGAGI. Using immunoSEQ multiplex PCR, the repertoire was profiled, and TCRdb retains in-frame clones only, with some absent. In the table there are millions of clones, roughly nine tenths of which are singletons. Input material: naive CD4+ T cells sorted from blood. Stated subset: CD45RA+ positively selected. This receptor was taken from a man aged 18 to 29 in good health. The chain is built from TRBV6-5 and TRBJ2-7; TRBD2 matches at 11 bases. The CDR3 DNA is TGTGCCAGCAGTTACGCCGGGACTAGCGGCTACGAGCAGTACTTC. Its translation: CASSYAGTSGYEQYF.